A single sample gave rise to the 19 T cell receptor beta chains below, sequenced in a study of post-analysis software for immune sequencing data. Carried by the TCR beta cDNA libraries were unique molecular identifiers. One entry per CDR3 protein, called by TCRdb with MiXCR from the PCR reads. This table holds approximately 770,000 distinct CDR3 sequences, 46% found once. The antigens of these receptors remain unknown. Study observations and caveats: Relative to controls, patients had a few TRBV segments at higher frequency, with TRBV5-6, TRBV5-1 and TRBV20-1 among these.

The sequenced sample consisted of blood. The receptors here all came from a girl under 18 with multiple sclerosis.

V gene TRBV20-1 combines with J gene TRBJ2-1; 10 bases fit TRBD2. Germline V gene data show CDR1 as DFQATT and CDR2 as SNEGSKA (reference sequence). The V gene end was trimmed by 6 bases and the J gene end by 9 bases; junction bases not matched to a gene: 11. This CDR3 has 14 residues. CDR3 in amino acids: CSASAGGPGGEQFF. The CDR3 bases are TGCAGTGCGTCAGCGGGAGGGCCGGGGGGTGAGCAGTTCTTC.

This chain links TRBV24-1 with TRBJ2-5; the D gene could be TRBD1 or TRBD2 (5 bases each). CDR1 and CDR2 (germline): KGHDR, SFDVKD. The CDR3 has 14 residues. The germline V and J ends were trimmed by 3 bases and 5 bases, with 12 bases remaining between them. CDR3 amino acids: CATSDEGLTETQYF. DNA for the CDR3: TGTGCCACCAGTGATGAGGGGTTGACGGAGACCCAGTACTTC.

This clonotype has only a few counts. The rearrangement links TRBV5-1 to TRBJ2-5, with 10 bases matching TRBD1. Judging by the DNA end, TRBJ2-7 fits better; the J call may be wrong. This CDR3 spans 15 amino acids. Germline V gene lookup returns CDR1 SGHRS and CDR2 YFSETQ. As DNA, the CDR3 is TGCGCCAGCAGCTCCGGACAGGGGGGGGCCTACGAGCAGTACTTC. It encodes CASSSGQGGAYEQYF.

The chain employs TRBV2 and TRBJ2-7; 15 nucleotides line up with TRBD2. V lost 7 bases and J lost 3; bases outside the gene matches: 4. Germline CDR1 reads SNHLY; CDR2 reads FYNNEI. The CDR3 extends over 15 amino acids. The CDR3 protein is CASKGLAGGSYEQYF. The CDR3 DNA is TGTGCCAGCAAGGGACTAGCGGGGGGTAGCTACGAGCAGTACTTC.

The chain combines TRBV24-1 with TRBJ1-2; D is ambiguous. The CDR3 totals 12 residues. Germline V CDR1 and CDR2: KGHDR, SFDVKD. V gave up 4 bases and J gave up 8 bases, with 10 bases separating them. Here the CDR3 reads CATSDPIGGYTF. CDR3 DNA: TGTGCCACCAGTGACCCCATTGGAGGCTACACCTTC.

This clonotype has just a few counts. V gene TRBV5-4 combines with J gene TRBJ2-4; 12 positions match TRBD2. Germline V lookup: CDR1 SGHNT, CDR2 YYREEE (reference sequence). The CDR3 totals 21 residues. Losses at the gene ends were 1 base for V and 13 bases for J; bases not matched to a gene: 27. The CDR3 here is CASSLRSLAGGPFPNGVGQYF. DNA of the CDR3: TGTGCCAGCAGCTTGCGATCTCTAGCGGGAGGGCCGTTCCCAAACGGTGTAGGGCAGTACTTC.

The rearrangement uses TRBV7-9 and TRBJ2-1; D is ambiguous. Deletions cut 5 bases from V and 8 bases from J, with 10 bases between. The CDR3 sequence is 12 residues long. Germline V gene lookup returns CDR1 SEHNR and CDR2 FQNEAQ (reference sequence). This CDR3 reads CASSPRPYEQFF. CDR3 nucleotides: TGTGCCAGCAGCCCACGCCCCTATGAGCAGTTCTTC.

This chain joins TRBV19 and TRBJ1-5; tentatively, D is TRBD1 (5 bases). The V and J ends lost 2 bases and 8 bases respectively, with 13 bases between them. In germline, CDR1 is LNHDA, CDR2 SQIVND (reference sequence). CDR3 length equals 14 residues. The CDR3 nucleotides are TGTGCCAGTAGTATAAAGGGGTGGTCTGAGCCCCAGCATTTT. Protein product: CASSIKGWSEPQHF.

V gene TRBV12-3 or TRBV12-4 combines with J gene TRBJ1-2; D might be TRBD1 (6 bases). V gave up 6 bases and J gave up 5 bases, with 16 bases separating them. This CDR3 comprises 14 residues. Here the CDR3 reads CASSSEGGPYGYTF. For the CDR3, the DNA is TGTGCCAGCAGCAGTGAGGGGGGGCCGTATGGCTACACCTTC.

This clonotype has only a few counts. This sequence joins TRBV7-3 and TRBJ2-1; 7 bases line up with TRBD2. Germline V lookup: CDR1 SGHTA, CDR2 FQGTGA. V lost 5 bases, J lost 8 bases, and 9 bases stayed unmatched. CDR3 length: 14 amino acids. The CDR3 spells CASSPSGSRDEQFF. The CDR3 DNA follows: TGTGCCAGCAGCCCTAGCGGAAGTAGGGATGAGCAGTTCTTC. The variable domain in full, with the rest retrieved from reference TRBV7-3 and TRBJ2-1, is GAGVSQTPSNKVTEKGKYVELRCDPISGHTALYWYRQSLGQGPEFLIYFQGTGAADDSGLPNDRFFAVRPEGSVSTLKIQRTERGDSAVYLCASSPSGSRDEQFFGPGTRLTVL.

This chain joins TRBV11-2 and TRBJ2-3; a weak D match, TRBD2 (5 bases). The CDR3 is 13 amino acids. The V and J ends lost 4 bases and 3 bases respectively, with 8 bases between them. The V gene's germline CDR1 is SGHAT and CDR2 FQNNGV. The CDR3 reads CASSSEVTDTQYF. The DNA of the CDR3 is TGTGCCAGCAGCTCGGAGGTTACAGATACGCAGTATTTT.

This chain uses TRBV28 with TRBJ2-5, with TRBD2 identical over 7 bases. Germline V CDR1 and CDR2: MDHEN, SYDVKM. Trimming removed 2 bases from V and 5 bases from J; junction bases left unmatched: 8. The CDR3 has 15 amino acids. CDR3 region: CASSLPGLTRETQYF. The CDR3, as DNA: TGTGCCAGCAGTTTACCGGGACTAACAAGGGAGACCCAGTACTTC.

V gene TRBV2 combines with J gene TRBJ2-5, with 9 bases aligning to TRBD1. The germline V gene encodes CDR1 SNHLY and CDR2 FYNNEI. V was pared by 6 bases and J by 9 bases, with 14 bases of the junction left unmatched. The CDR3 runs 15 residues. The CDR3 is CASRTRTGDGAAQYF. In DNA form, the CDR3 reads TGTGCCAGCAGGACAAGGACAGGGGACGGGGCGGCCCAGTACTTC.

V usage is TRBV20-1 and J usage is TRBJ2-3, with 7 bases lining up with TRBD2. The CDR3 is made up of 14 amino acids. The V and J ends lost 6 bases and 4 bases, in that order; junction bases with no gene match: 10. CDR1 is DFQATT and CDR2 is SNEGSKA in the germline V gene (reference sequence). CDR3 in DNA: TGCAGTGCCCGGGACTACCAGGTTGCAGATACGCAGTATTTT. Translation: CSARDYQVADTQYF.

V usage is TRBV27 and J usage is TRBJ1-1; D not certain. CDR3 length: 15 amino acids. The germline V and J ends were trimmed by 5 bases and 5 bases, with 18 bases remaining between them. Germline V CDR1 and CDR2: MNHEY, SMNVEV (reference sequence). The CDR3 DNA is TGTGCCAGCAGTCTCCTAAGTAGTAGAGATACTGAAGCTTTCTTT. Translated, it gives CASSLLSSRDTEAFF.

This clonotype has a handful of counts. The rearrangement uses TRBV12-3 or TRBV12-4 and TRBJ1-5, with 10 bases lining up with TRBD1. There are 16 residues in the CDR3. With 5 bases clipped from V and 7 bases from J, the junction kept 11 bases outside the gene matches. The CDR3 loop reads CASSMGDRGLGQPQHF. In nucleotides, the CDR3 is TGTGCCAGCAGTATGGGCGACAGGGGGCTAGGGCAGCCCCAGCATTTT.

CDR3 DNA sequence: TGTGCTAGTGGTTTGGTACAAGGCTTCGGACTAGCGGGAGGGAAGAGCTCCTACAATGAGCAGTTCTTC. It is translated as CASGLVQGFGLAGGKSSYNEQFF. The chain joins TRBV12-5 to TRBJ2-1, with 15 bases that match TRBD2. The CDR3 covers 23 residues. CDR1 is LGHNT and CDR2 is FRNRAP in the germline V gene. The ends lost 0 bases at V and 0 bases at J; junction bases unmatched: 15.

This clonotype was seen a handful of times. The gene calls are TRBV20-1 and TRBJ2-5; tentative D call: TRBD1 (6 bases). The DNA end favors TRBJ2-7, so the J call may be wrong. Germline loops: CDR1 DFQATT, CDR2 SNEGSKA (reference sequence). The CDR3 loop spans 14 amino acids. CDR3 sequence reads: CSARDYAQGPEQYF. The CDR3 bases are TGCAGTGCTAGAGATTACGCACAGGGCCCCGAGCAGTACTTC.

In its sample, this clonotype was seen a few times. The V gene is TRBV7-3, the J gene TRBJ2-1; 11 bases are a match to TRBD2. The V gene end was trimmed by 5 bases and the J gene end by 1 base; junction bases not matched to a gene: 4. The CDR3 consists of 16 residues. The germline V gene encodes CDR1 SGHTA and CDR2 FQGTGA. This chain's CDR3 is CASSTGTSGSYNEQFF. In DNA, the CDR3 is TGTGCCAGCAGCACGGGGACTAGCGGTTCCTACAATGAGCAGTTCTTC.